Listed here are 6 T cell receptor beta chains from one sample, sequenced in a study of cytomegalovirus exposure and HLA in healthy donors. The table came from immunoSEQ multiplex PCR; TCRdb's copy has only in-frame clones and leaves some out. There are just over 80,000 clones in the sample; 95% to 97% occur only once, and 1.3% lies in the top ten. Specimen: PBMCs. These receptors all stem from a woman aged 18-29 years in good health and CMV-seronegative.

This rearrangement joins TRBV27 to TRBJ2-7; 7 positions match TRBD1. V was pared by 5 bases and J by 2 bases, with 9 bases of the junction left unmatched. Per the germline V gene, CDR1 is MNHEY and CDR2 is SMNVEV (reference sequence). The CDR3 length is 15 residues. CDR3 sequence (DNA): TGTGCCAGCAGTCCGATGGGACAGCCTCCCTACGAGCAGTACTTC. Translation gives CASSPMGQPPYEQYF.

The rearrangement links TRBV18 to TRBJ1-3; D is unresolved. Germline lookup yields CDR1 KGHSH and CDR2 LQKENI. The CDR3 spans 14 residues. V was shortened by 3 bases and J by 4 bases, with 10 bases between the two germline ends. In DNA form, the CDR3 reads TGTGCCAGCTCACCTAGCTCAGCCGGAAACACCATATATTTT. It specifies CASSPSSAGNTIYF. The variable domain in full, completed from reference TRBV18 and TRBJ1-3, reads NAGVMQNPRHLVRRRGQEARLRCSPMKGHSHVYWYRQLPEEGLKFMVYLQKENIIDESGMPKERFSAEFPKEGPSILRIQQVVRGDSAAYFCASSPSSAGNTIYFGEGSWLTVV.

The rearrangement links TRBV19 to TRBJ1-2, with D possibly being TRBD1 (5 bases). Per the germline V gene, CDR1 is LNHDA and CDR2 is SQIVND (reference sequence). The V end lost 2 bases, the J end lost 7 bases, and 17 bases lay between the germline ends. This CDR3 is built from 15 residues. Here the CDR3 DNA reads TGTGCCAGTAGTATACAAACCGGGACTTTGGGTGGCTACACCTTC. Translation gives CASSIQTGTLGGYTF.

The chain recombines TRBV28 with TRBJ2-7; D may be TRBD1 (5 bases). The germline gives CDR1 MDHEN, CDR2 SYDVKM. This CDR3 has 15 residues. V dropped 4 bases and J dropped 4 bases, with 17 bases sitting between them. For the CDR3, the DNA is TGTGCCAGCAGTTCCAGGGCTATCCCTTTTTACGAGCAGTACTTC. Translating it yields CASSSRAIPFYEQYF.

CDR3 loop: CASSLNTGGDEKLFF. CDR3 nucleotide sequence: TGCGCCAGCAGCTTGAACACAGGGGGGGATGAAAAACTGTTTTTT. The V call is TRBV5-1, the J call TRBJ1-4, with 8 bases lining up with TRBD1. Germline CDR1 is SGHRS and CDR2 is YFSETQ. V lost 1 base, J lost 6 bases, and 5 bases stayed unmatched. The CDR3 consists of 15 residues. Full variable domain (outside the CDR3, taken from reference TRBV5-1 and TRBJ1-4): KAGVTQTPRYLIKTRGQQVTLSCSPISGHRSVSWYQQTPGQGLQFLFEYFSETQRNKGNFPGRFSGRQFSNSRSEMNVSTLELGDSALYLCASSLNTGGDEKLFFGSGTQLSVL.

The gene calls are TRBV2 and TRBJ2-3; D remains unclear. The V end lost 4 bases, the J end lost 0 bases, and 8 bases lay between the germline ends. There are 14 residues in the CDR3. Germline V gives CDR1 SNHLY, CDR2 FYNNEI. CDR3 coding DNA: TGTGCCAGCAGTGGGTGGCCTAGCACAGATACGCAGTATTTT. As protein: CASSGWPSTDTQYF.